This T cell receptor beta chain is drawn from a study of T cells in Graves' hyperthyroidism and ophthalmopathy. Study conclusions and caveats: Also found in blood were most expanded thyroid clonotypes above 0.001.

V gave up 3 bases and J gave up 0 bases, with 11 bases separating them. The CDR3 sequence is 14 residues long. Germline CDR1 and CDR2: DFQATT and SNEGSKA (reference sequence). The TCR beta CDR3 regions underwent amplification using RNA transcripts as the source. The primer set for the first-round RT-PCR of the TCR CDR3 was HTBI. A single record per CDR3 protein comes from TCRdb applying MiXCR to the multiplex PCR reads. The repertoire holds hundreds of thousands of distinct CDR3 sequences, about 15% seen once, with around 30% in the top ten. Any patient presenting with uncontrolled infection, other autoimmune disease, pregnancy or lactation was left out. In its sample, this clonotype was seen many times. What it binds is unknown.

The TCR was taken from a woman aged 18-29 years with Graves' ophthalmopathy. This chain uses TRBV20-1 with TRBJ1-1; D gene unclear. Input material: blood. In DNA, the CDR3 is TGCAGTGCTAGTAAAAACCGGTTGAACACTGAAGCTTTCTTT. Translation gives CSASKNRLNTEAFF.